The next 15 T cell receptor beta chains were all read from a single sample in a study of blood T cells in healthy people across ages. Alongside a J-beta primer mix, a sample-barcoded 5' primer served in a second PCR lasting about 6 to 12 cycles. TCRdb analysed the 5' RACE reads with MiXCR anew, one entry per CDR3 protein. The sample shows around 1.7 million distinct CDR3 sequences, roughly 28% of them seen only once. The material sequenced was blood. The receptors originated from a woman aged 25 to 39 in good health.

This clonotype was observed a handful of times. The rearrangement joins TRBV6-5 to TRBJ2-2, with 12 bases aligning to TRBD2. V gave up 8 bases and J gave up 5 bases; unmatched junction bases: 9. The CDR3 consists of 16 residues. Germline V gene data show CDR1 as MNHEY and CDR2 as SVGAGI. CDR3 loop: CASAGLAGTRTGELFF. The CDR3 DNA sequence: TGTGCCAGCGCAGGACTAGCGGGGACGAGGACCGGGGAGCTGTTTTTT.

This chain uses TRBV4-2 with TRBJ1-2, with no clear D. The CDR3 contains 14 residues. Between the trimmed V and J ends, which lost 0 bases and 4 bases, there was a span of 9 bases. Germline V gene lookup returns CDR1 LGHNA and CDR2 YNFKEQ. The CDR3 bases are TGTGCCAGCAGCCAAGATAGAAACCCCTATGGCTACACCTTC. It translates to CASSQDRNPYGYTF.

This clonotype was counted a few times. V usage is TRBV18 and J usage is TRBJ2-7, with D perhaps matching TRBD1 (6 bases). Germline CDR1 is KGHSH and CDR2 is LQKENI. The CDR3 length is 16 residues. V shed 2 bases and J shed 3 bases, with 17 bases lying between them. The CDR3: CASSPTGQGSYYEQYF. The CDR3 nucleotides read TGTGCCAGCTCACCAACAGGGCAGGGAAGCTACTACGAGCAGTACTTC. The entire variable domain, with the rest obtained from reference TRBV18 and TRBJ2-7, is as follows: NAGVMQNPRHLVRRRGQEARLRCSPMKGHSHVYWYRQLPEEGLKFMVYLQKENIIDESGMPKERFSAEFPKEGPSILRIQQVVRGDSAAYFCASSPTGQGSYYEQYFGPGTRLTVT.

The sample holds many counts of this clonotype. The V call is TRBV5-1, the J call TRBJ1-5; 7 bases fit TRBD1. This CDR3 comprises 14 residues. The ends lost 5 bases at V and 0 bases at J; junction bases unmatched: 2. CDR1 SGHRS and CDR2 YFSETQ come from the germline V gene. The CDR3 region is CASSGTVSNQPQHF. The CDR3 nucleotides read TGCGCCAGCAGTGGGACAGTTAGCAATCAGCCCCAGCATTTT.

This clonotype was detected ten times or more. This chain uses TRBV20-1 with TRBJ2-7; 11 nucleotides agree with TRBD2. The length of the CDR3 is 16 residues. Per the germline V gene, CDR1 is DFQATT and CDR2 is SNEGSKA (reference sequence). The junction had 9 bases not matched to a gene; V was cut back by 0 bases and J by 5 bases. For the CDR3, the DNA is TGCAGTGCTAGAGATTCTACTAGCGGGAGTAGTAACGAGCAGTACTTC. It encodes CSARDSTSGSSNEQYF.

The table lists this clonotype with a few counts. This sequence joins TRBV12-3 or TRBV12-4 and TRBJ2-1, with D uncertain. The CDR3 totals 14 residues. Trimming removed 5 bases at V and 5 bases at J, with 13 bases between. In DNA, the CDR3 is TGTGCCAGCAGTGCCCTTCCGGGCGACAATGAGCAGTTCTTC. It specifies CASSALPGDNEQFF.

Here the CDR3 DNA reads TGTGCCAGCAGTTTGTTGCTAGGTCACAGGGGCTATGGCTACACCTTC. Translating gives CASSLLLGHRGYGYTF. The chain joins TRBV12-3 or TRBV12-4 to TRBJ1-2; 7 bases map to TRBD1. The trim removed 3 bases at V and 4 bases at J, leaving 11 bases unmatched. The CDR3 covers 16 residues.

This clonotype was detected ten times or more. The chain carries TRBV15 and TRBJ2-7; D may be TRBD1 or TRBD2 (5 bases each). V lost 0 bases and J 3 bases, leaving 15 bases between the germline ends. The CDR3 is made up of 16 amino acids. CDR1 and CDR2 from the germline V gene are LNHNV and YYDKDF (reference sequence). CDR3 DNA sequence: TGTGCCACCAGCAGAGATGATGGGGGACCCCGCTACGAGCAGTACTTC. Translated: CATSRDDGGPRYEQYF.

The V gene is TRBV5-1, the J gene TRBJ1-2; TRBD1 might be the D (5 bases). V was cut by 3 bases and J by 4 bases, with 10 bases left in between. The CDR3 is 13 amino acids. Looked up from germline, CDR1 is SGHRS and CDR2 is YFSETQ. Here the CDR3 DNA reads TGCGCCAGCAGCTCACCCGACAGCTATGGCTACACCTTC. Protein sequence: CASSSPDSYGYTF.

This clonotype was detected only a few times. This rearrangement joins TRBV5-1 to TRBJ2-7; D possibly corresponds to TRBD1 (6 bases). Germline CDR1 reads SGHRS; CDR2 reads YFSETQ. V was shortened by 3 bases and J by 2 bases, with 15 bases between the two germline ends. The CDR3 is 15 residues long. This CDR3 reads CASSWARDTTYEQYF. The CDR3 coding sequence is TGCGCCAGCAGCTGGGCTCGGGACACAACCTACGAGCAGTACTTC. Using reference TRBV5-1 and TRBJ2-7 for the parts outside the CDR3, the full variable domain is KAGVTQTPRYLIKTRGQQVTLSCSPISGHRSVSWYQQTPGQGLQFLFEYFSETQRNKGNFPGRFSGRQFSNSRSEMNVSTLELGDSALYLCASSWARDTTYEQYFGPGTRLTVT.

The rearrangement joins TRBV12-3 or TRBV12-4 to TRBJ1-2; TRBD1 matches 7 bases. V lost 5 bases and J lost 8; bases outside the gene matches: 5. This CDR3 region has 12 residues. CDR3: CASSITGVGYTF. The DNA of the CDR3 is TGTGCCAGCAGTATCACAGGGGTGGGCTACACCTTC.

Here the CDR3 DNA reads TGTGCCAGCAGTTCATACAGGGGAGGGGGCACTGAAGCTTTCTTT. Encoded protein: CASSSYRGGGTEAFF. The rearrangement joins TRBV27 to TRBJ1-1; TRBD1 agrees at 7 bases. Looked up from germline, CDR1 is MNHEY and CDR2 is SMNVEV (reference sequence). The CDR3 contains 15 residues. After removal of 4 bases from V and 4 bases from J, the junction contained 9 bases not matched to a gene.

V gene TRBV20-1 combines with J gene TRBJ1-2; 10 positions match TRBD1. Germline CDR1 and CDR2: DFQATT and SNEGSKA (reference sequence). The CDR3 runs to 14 residues. With 6 bases clipped from V and 3 bases from J, the junction kept 7 bases outside the gene matches. CDR3 coding DNA: TGCAGTGCAGCCGGCGGGACAGGGGACTATGGCTACACCTTC. Its translation: CSAAGGTGDYGYTF.

This clonotype was detected ten times or more. The rearrangement joins TRBV12-3 or TRBV12-4 to TRBJ2-7; D possibly corresponds to TRBD1 (6 bases). This CDR3 is built from 15 residues. Trimming pared 3 bases from V and 5 bases from J, leaving 17 bases between. CDR3 in DNA: TGTGCCAGCAGTTTCCCCAACCAGGGGTTCGACGAGCAGTACTTC. Amino acids: CASSFPNQGFDEQYF.

About this clonotype itself: A much larger clone sits a single nucleotide away, making a read error possible. The chain joins TRBV29-1 to TRBJ2-5; the D gene is possibly TRBD1 (7 bases). Germline CDR1 reads SQVTM; CDR2 reads ANQGSEA. Trimming cost V 3 bases and J 3 bases, with 14 bases left between them. This CDR3 contains 14 residues. This CDR3 is CSVDAGRGEETQYF. In DNA, the CDR3 is TGCAGCGTTGATGCGGGCAGGGGGGAAGAGACCCAGTACTTC.